This T cell receptor (beta chain) was recovered during a study of spatial heterogeneity in lung cancer. As for the study in general: The mean occurrence of each unique TCR and UMI combination in raw reads exceeded nine.

This clonotype was observed many times. Time point denoted: sample taken at primary tumor resection. Sequencing covered unsorted whole RNA taken from tumor, nontumor lung or frozen PBMC. Samples were donated by 72 untreated early-stage non-small cell lung cancer patients. TCRdb called the 5' RACE reads again in MiXCR, with one record for every CDR3 protein. The sample gives tens of thousands of distinct CDR3 sequences, 5.5% to 8% of which show up once; approximately 15% is in the top ten. Material: PBMCs, obtained at surgery. The sequence was collected from a male donor with early-stage non-small cell lung cancer.

The CDR3 sequence: CSARAGGDNQPQHF. In nucleotides, the CDR3 is TGCAGTGCTAGAGCAGGAGGGGACAATCAGCCCCAGCATTTT. The rearrangement joins TRBV20-1 to TRBJ1-5, with a possible D match to TRBD1 (5 bases). There are 14 residues in the CDR3. V dropped 1 base and J dropped 3 bases, with 10 bases sitting between them. Germline V CDR1 and CDR2: DFQATT, SNEGSKA (reference sequence).